This T cell receptor beta chain appears in the sequencing data of a study of cytomegalovirus exposure and HLA in healthy donors. Overall study: An analysis done earlier identified more than 100 million unique TCR beta sequences from about 179 million T cells.

Study-level points and caveats: Trimming of TCR beta V- and J-genes showed a link, identified in a later analysis, to a missense DCLRE1C variant.

The table lists this clone with a few counts. What it binds is not known. Trimming stripped 5 bases from V and 4 bases from J, with 21 bases between. CDR3 size: 18 residues. CDR1 and CDR2 (germline): ENHRY, SYGVKD. The PCR was carried out with 60 Vbeta primers and 13 Jbeta primers. Clones were sequenced by immunoSEQ multiplex PCR, and TCRdb holds only the in-frame ones, with some missing. The table has approximately 170,000 clones, 85% seen once. Donors sampled were nominally healthy, though unrecorded immune exposures were likely. The rearrangement uses TRBV10-3 and TRBJ2-6, with D possibly TRBD2 on 6 matching bases. Sequenced sample: PBMCs. The TCR comes from a boy younger than 10 in good health and CMV-seronegative. CDR3 sequence: CAISFSGTPVLGANVLTF. The DNA for the CDR3 is TGTGCCATCAGTTTTTCCGGGACTCCAGTTTTAGGGGCCAACGTCCTGACTTTC.